This entry is about one T cell receptor beta chain. This specimen belongs to a study of blood T cell repertoires in COVID-19. Study-wide context: The origin of the acute and convalescent COVID-19 samples was the United States, Italy and Spain.

The data were produced by immunoSEQ multiplex PCR, yet TCRdb's version contains in-frame clones alone and is incomplete. The profile shows 200,000 or so clones, approximately 86% of them singletons. V was cut by 3 bases and J by 2 bases, with 10 bases left in between. CDR1 KGHDR and CDR2 SFDVKD come from the germline V gene. The CDR3 covers 15 residues. The chain uses TRBV24-1 and TRBJ1-3; D is perhaps TRBD1 (5 bases). The TCR was taken from a woman between 40 and 55 years old with acute COVID-19. Specimen: PBMCs or T cells enriched from blood (not recorded which). In DNA form, the CDR3 reads TGTGCCACCAGTGATGCGCAGGGCACTGGAAACACCATATATTTT. It codes for CATSDAQGTGNTIYF.